A selection of T cell receptor beta chains follows, all from one sample in a study of blood T cell repertoires in COVID-19. Repertoires were generated with immunoSEQ multiplex PCR, while TCRdb's copy carries only in-frame clones and drops some. The sample yields some 380,000 clones, approximately 87% seen once. The sample comprised PBMCs or T cells enriched from blood (not recorded which). These receptors all come from a man aged 25 to 40 who had recovered from COVID-19. CDR3s include the opening cysteine and the closing phenylalanine or tryptophan. A D gene is named only where the DNA matches it firmly. Clone size is given for some rows only: seen once, a few or many times, or a class if the clone is expanded.

j_call: TRBJ2-7
d_call: TRBD1
v_call: TRBV27
clone_size: -
cdr3_nt: TGTGCCAGCAGACACGGGACAGTGAGCTCCTACGAGCAGTACTTC
cdr3_aa: CASRHGTVSSYEQYF

j_call: TRBJ1-2
d_call: -
v_call: TRBV5-1
clone_size: -
cdr3_nt: TGCGCCAGCAGCTTGGCGGGGTCTGGCTATGGCTACACCTTC
cdr3_aa: CASSLAGSGYGYTF

j_call: TRBJ1-6
d_call: TRBD1
v_call: TRBV6-5
clone_size: -
cdr3_nt: TGTGCCAGCATTAACCGGGACAGGGGATCACCCCTCCACTTT
cdr3_aa: CASINRDRGSPLHF

j_call: TRBJ1-2
d_call: -
v_call: TRBV2
clone_size: -
cdr3_nt: TGTGCCAGCAGTGAAGCGACTTCCCTGGGTGGCTACACCTTC
cdr3_aa: CASSEATSLGGYTF

j_call: TRBJ1-4
d_call: TRBD1
v_call: TRBV15
clone_size: -
cdr3_nt: TGTGCCACCAGCACCAGGGGGAATGAAAAACTGTTTTTT
cdr3_aa: CATSTRGNEKLFF

j_call: TRBJ2-6
d_call: -
v_call: TRBV6-4
clone_size: -
cdr3_nt: TGTGCCAGCAGCGCCGGGGGAGCGGCCAACGTCCTGACTTTC
cdr3_aa: CASSAGGAANVLTF

j_call: TRBJ1-5
d_call: -
v_call: TRBV27
clone_size: once
cdr3_nt: TGTGCCAGCAGCTACAGGGAGAATCAGCCCCAGCATTTT
cdr3_aa: CASSYRENQPQHF

j_call: TRBJ2-5
d_call: TRBD2
v_call: TRBV9
clone_size: -
cdr3_nt: TGTGCCAGCAGCGTAGGTGGTAGCGGGGGGGCCGGTACGGAGACCCAGTACTTC
cdr3_aa: CASSVGGSGGAGTETQYF

j_call: TRBJ1-1
d_call: TRBD1
v_call: TRBV7-9
clone_size: -
cdr3_nt: TGTGCCAGCAGCTTAGGACAGGGGAAAGACACTGAAGCTTTCTTT
cdr3_aa: CASSLGQGKDTEAFF

j_call: TRBJ1-2
d_call: TRBD1
v_call: TRBV29-1
clone_size: once
cdr3_nt: TGCAGCATTCGGCAGGGGGAAGTGTGGGGCTACACCTTC
cdr3_aa: CSIRQGEVWGYTF

j_call: TRBJ2-2
d_call: -
v_call: TRBV24-1
clone_size: -
cdr3_nt: TGTGCCACCAGTGATTTGCTTCCCGGGGAGCTGTTTTTT
cdr3_aa: CATSDLLPGELFF

j_call: TRBJ1-4
d_call: TRBD1
v_call: TRBV9
clone_size: -
cdr3_nt: TGTGCCAGCAGCCCATGGACAGGGATTAATGAAAAACTGTTTTTT
cdr3_aa: CASSPWTGINEKLFF

j_call: TRBJ1-1
d_call: -
v_call: TRBV6-5
clone_size: -
cdr3_nt: TGTGCCAGCAGCCGCGAGCGGGTTGTGGGCCATGAAGCTTTCTTT
cdr3_aa: CASSRERVVGHEAFF

j_call: TRBJ2-3
d_call: TRBD1
v_call: TRBV7-9
clone_size: -
cdr3_nt: TGTGCCAGCAGCCAAGGGACAGGGGGACCAGATACGCAGTATTTT
cdr3_aa: CASSQGTGGPDTQYF

j_call: TRBJ2-1
d_call: TRBD1
v_call: TRBV18
clone_size: once
cdr3_nt: TGTGCCAGCTCCTCCGGGACAGGCTCCTACAATGAGCAGTTCTTC
cdr3_aa: CASSSGTGSYNEQFF

j_call: TRBJ2-1
d_call: TRBD1
v_call: TRBV6-5
clone_size: -
cdr3_nt: TGTGCCAGCAGTTTCCAGGGGGCGTCGTTCAATGAGCAGTTCTTC
cdr3_aa: CASSFQGASFNEQFF

j_call: TRBJ1-1
d_call: -
v_call: TRBV6-5
clone_size: -
cdr3_nt: TGTGCCAGCATTCCGGCTGGGGAGACTGAAGCTTTCTTT
cdr3_aa: CASIPAGETEAFF

j_call: TRBJ1-1
d_call: TRBD1
v_call: TRBV4-1
clone_size: -
cdr3_nt: TGCGCCAGCAGCCGGGACTGGACAGGACGCGCACGAATGAACACTGAAGCTTTCTTT
cdr3_aa: CASSRDWTGRARMNTEAFF

j_call: TRBJ1-1
d_call: -
v_call: TRBV6-5
clone_size: -
cdr3_nt: TGTGCCAGCAGTTACCACGGGAATCCGAACACTGAAGCTTTCTTT
cdr3_aa: CASSYHGNPNTEAFF

j_call: TRBJ2-1
d_call: -
v_call: TRBV18
clone_size: -
cdr3_nt: TGTGCCAGCTCCCCCAGCTACAGTCACAATGAGCAGTTCTTC
cdr3_aa: CASSPSYSHNEQFF

j_call: TRBJ2-3
d_call: TRBD2
v_call: TRBV4-2
clone_size: -
cdr3_nt: TGTGCCAGCAGCCAAGATCTCCGCGGGGGAGACACAGATACGCAGTATTTT
cdr3_aa: CASSQDLRGGDTDTQYF

j_call: TRBJ2-5
d_call: TRBD1
v_call: TRBV5-4
clone_size: -
cdr3_nt: TGTGCCAGCGAGCATCGGGACAGGACAGAGACCCAGTACTTC
cdr3_aa: CASEHRDRTETQYF

j_call: TRBJ2-7
d_call: -
v_call: TRBV25-1
clone_size: -
cdr3_nt: TGTGCCAGCAGCCGGACAAGTCCAGCCTACGAGCAGTACTTC
cdr3_aa: CASSRTSPAYEQYF

j_call: TRBJ1-3
d_call: -
v_call: TRBV7-9
clone_size: -
cdr3_nt: TGTGCCAGCAGCTTAGGACCCCAGGGTTCTGGAAACACCATATATTTT
cdr3_aa: CASSLGPQGSGNTIYF

j_call: TRBJ2-5
d_call: TRBD2
v_call: TRBV12-3/TRBV12-4
clone_size: -
cdr3_nt: TGTGCCAGCAGGCGGGAGGGGACCCAGTACTTC
cdr3_aa: CASRREGTQYF

j_call: TRBJ1-1
d_call: -
v_call: TRBV10-3
clone_size: -
cdr3_nt: TGTGCCATCAGTGAGACAGGATTTGTTGAAGCTTTCTTT
cdr3_aa: CAISETGFVEAFF

j_call: TRBJ2-7
d_call: TRBD1
v_call: TRBV4-1
clone_size: -
cdr3_nt: TGCGCCAGCAGCCAAGCAGGGGGCCCCTCCTACGAGCAGTACTTC
cdr3_aa: CASSQAGGPSYEQYF

j_call: TRBJ2-1
d_call: -
v_call: TRBV10-3
clone_size: -
cdr3_nt: TGTGCCATCAGTGAGCCAGGAGGTTCAACCTACAATGAGCAGTTCTTC
cdr3_aa: CAISEPGGSTYNEQFF

j_call: TRBJ2-5
d_call: -
v_call: TRBV3-1/TRBV3-2
clone_size: -
cdr3_nt: TGTGCCAGCAGCAGAAGGGGGTGGGAAGAGACCCAGTACTTC
cdr3_aa: CASSRRGWEETQYF

j_call: TRBJ1-3
d_call: TRBD1
v_call: TRBV14
clone_size: -
cdr3_nt: TGTGCCAGCAGCCGGATCGACAGGGGGCCGGGAAACACCATATATTTT
cdr3_aa: CASSRIDRGPGNTIYF

j_call: TRBJ1-3
d_call: -
v_call: TRBV3-1/TRBV3-2
clone_size: once
cdr3_nt: TGTGCCAGCAGCCGGGAGCACTCTGGAAACACCATATATTTT
cdr3_aa: CASSREHSGNTIYF

j_call: TRBJ2-5
d_call: -
v_call: TRBV6-4
clone_size: -
cdr3_nt: TGTGCCAGCGCGCCTAGCAGCCAAGAGACCCAGTACTTC
cdr3_aa: CASAPSSQETQYF

j_call: TRBJ2-7
d_call: TRBD1
v_call: TRBV6-5
clone_size: -
cdr3_nt: TGTGCCAGCAGTTTTCCGCGGACAGGGGGCCGCCACGAGCAGTACTTC
cdr3_aa: CASSFPRTGGRHEQYF

j_call: TRBJ1-5
d_call: -
v_call: TRBV4-1
clone_size: -
cdr3_nt: TGCGCCAGCAGCCAAGATGACCAGGGTGGTCAGCCCCAGCATTTT
cdr3_aa: CASSQDDQGGQPQHF

j_call: TRBJ2-5
d_call: -
v_call: TRBV7-9
clone_size: -
cdr3_nt: TGTGCCAGCAGCTCTAGGGCCGGCGGGGCCCAGTACTTC
cdr3_aa: CASSSRAGGAQYF

j_call: TRBJ2-5
d_call: -
v_call: TRBV11-3
clone_size: -
cdr3_nt: TGTGCCAGCAGCAGGCGGTCCGGGGAGACCCAGTACTTC
cdr3_aa: CASSRRSGETQYF

j_call: TRBJ2-2
d_call: TRBD2
v_call: TRBV11-3
clone_size: -
cdr3_nt: TGTGCCAGCAGCTCAGTCGGGACTAGCGGCACCGGGGAGCTGTTTTTT
cdr3_aa: CASSSVGTSGTGELFF

j_call: TRBJ2-4
d_call: TRBD1
v_call: TRBV13
clone_size: -
cdr3_nt: TGTGCCAGCAGCCGGTCTCTACAGGGGGTAGCCAAAAACATTCAGTACTTC
cdr3_aa: CASSRSLQGVAKNIQYF

j_call: TRBJ1-6
d_call: -
v_call: TRBV4-1
clone_size: -
cdr3_nt: TGCGCCAGCAGGGGTGCAGGGTTGGCTTCACCCCTCCACTTT
cdr3_aa: CASRGAGLASPLHF

j_call: TRBJ1-2
d_call: -
v_call: TRBV3-1/TRBV3-2
clone_size: -
cdr3_nt: TGTGCCAGCAGTCACAGGGACTATGGCTACACCTTC
cdr3_aa: CASSHRDYGYTF